This T cell receptor beta chain was captured by sequencing in a study of cytomegalovirus exposure and HLA in healthy donors. Study-wide points: Specificity of three CMV-associated chains for CMV antigens was verified in vitro.

On this clone: Its antigen remains unknown.

Primers for the PCR totalled 60 Vbeta and 13 Jbeta. Using immunoSEQ multiplex PCR, the repertoire was profiled, and TCRdb retains in-frame clones only, with some absent. Among about 150,000 clones listed, approximately 10% were seen once. The CDR3 has 17 amino acids. The V segment lost 0 bases and the J segment 1 base; nucleotides outside the gene matches: 7. Germline assignment: CDR1 LGHNA and CDR2 YNFKEQ. This clonotype was obtained from a middle-aged woman in good health and CMV-seropositive. The sequenced sample consisted of PBMCs. The V gene is TRBV4-2, the J gene TRBJ2-5; 8 bases map to TRBD2. The DNA for the CDR3 is TGTGCCAGCAGCCAAGAACTTAGCGGGGACATCCAAGAGACCCAGTACTTC. Translation gives CASSQELSGDIQETQYF.